This T cell receptor (beta chain) was obtained from a study of CD8+ T cells in alopecia areata. Study context: It was oral tofacitinib, at 5 to 10 mg twice daily, that treated patients received.

The CDR3 is 12 amino acids. The germline V and J ends were trimmed by 4 bases and 7 bases, with 11 bases remaining between them. Germline loops: CDR1 GTSNPN, CDR2 SVGIG (reference sequence). RNA extraction was followed by reverse transcription into cDNA, which acted as the sequencing template. Here immunoSEQ multiplex PCR was the method, and the copy in TCRdb shows in-frame clones only, minus some. The data hold some 190,000 clones, with more than 55% observed a single time. This sample's treatment: oral pan-JAK inhibitor, 5-10 mg twice daily. Researchers gathered lesional scalp punch biopsies and peripheral blood from patients with alopecia areata. Comments on this clone: Its antigen is unidentified.

Study-wide findings and caveats: It was lesional scalp, especially alopecia totalis/universalis, that showed higher clonality than normal scalp. Many of the expanded lesional clones endured in scalp and blood while on tofacitinib.

This chain uses TRBV30 with TRBJ2-1; no definite D call. Sequencing used CD4+ T cells sorted from blood, obtained at roughly week 45, from a patient treated with tofacitinib. This receptor was obtained from a human donor with alopecia areata. CDR3 nucleotide sequence: TGTGCCTGGACTTACAGCTTTAATGAGCAGTTCTTC. It is translated as CAWTYSFNEQFF.